This T cell receptor beta chain was found in a study of blood T cell repertoires in COVID-19. Trimming cost V 5 bases and J 0 bases, with 8 bases left between them. From germline, CDR1 is GTSNPN and CDR2 SVGIG (reference sequence). This CDR3 is built from 12 residues. Per the original methods: Amplification of reference gene primers provided the estimated nucleated cell counts. Repertoires were generated with immunoSEQ multiplex PCR, while TCRdb's copy carries only in-frame clones and drops some. V, J and clone size derive from that table, while D and trimming were established from the DNA sequence. The sample shows hundreds of thousands of clones, around 87% of them seen only once. Individuals aged about 18 to 100 years were recruited from roughly 22 US areas. Cohorts were determined from participant-reported clinical history.

The chain has TRBV30 and TRBJ2-7; D remains unclear. This sequence originates from a man aged 25 to 40 who had been exposed to COVID-19. Sequencing was done on a sample of PBMCs or T cells enriched from blood (not recorded which). DNA for the CDR3: TGTGCCTGGTCTAGGAGCTCCTACGAGCAGTACTTC. This encodes CAWSRSSYEQYF.